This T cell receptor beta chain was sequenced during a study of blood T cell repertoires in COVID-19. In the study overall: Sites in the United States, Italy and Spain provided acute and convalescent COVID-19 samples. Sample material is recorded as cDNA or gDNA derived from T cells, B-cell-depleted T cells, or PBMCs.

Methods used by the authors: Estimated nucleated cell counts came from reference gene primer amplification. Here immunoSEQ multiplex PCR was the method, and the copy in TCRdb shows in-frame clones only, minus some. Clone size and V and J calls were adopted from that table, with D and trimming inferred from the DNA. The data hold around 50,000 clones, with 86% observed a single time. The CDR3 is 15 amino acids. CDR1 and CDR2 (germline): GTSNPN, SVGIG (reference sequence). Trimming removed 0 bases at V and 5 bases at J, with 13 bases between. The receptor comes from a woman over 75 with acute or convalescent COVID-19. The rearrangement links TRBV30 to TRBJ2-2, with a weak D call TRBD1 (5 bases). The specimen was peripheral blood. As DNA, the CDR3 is TGTGCCTGGAGTGTAGGCAGGGTGGGGACCGGGGAGCTGTTTTTT. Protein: CAWSVGRVGTGELFF. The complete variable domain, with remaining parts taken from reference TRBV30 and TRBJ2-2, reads SQTIHQWPATLVQPVGSPLSLECTVEGTSNPNLYWYRQAAGRGLQLLFYSVGIGQISSEVPQNLSASRPQDRQFILSSKKLLLSDSGFYLCAWSVGRVGTGELFFGEGSRLTVL.